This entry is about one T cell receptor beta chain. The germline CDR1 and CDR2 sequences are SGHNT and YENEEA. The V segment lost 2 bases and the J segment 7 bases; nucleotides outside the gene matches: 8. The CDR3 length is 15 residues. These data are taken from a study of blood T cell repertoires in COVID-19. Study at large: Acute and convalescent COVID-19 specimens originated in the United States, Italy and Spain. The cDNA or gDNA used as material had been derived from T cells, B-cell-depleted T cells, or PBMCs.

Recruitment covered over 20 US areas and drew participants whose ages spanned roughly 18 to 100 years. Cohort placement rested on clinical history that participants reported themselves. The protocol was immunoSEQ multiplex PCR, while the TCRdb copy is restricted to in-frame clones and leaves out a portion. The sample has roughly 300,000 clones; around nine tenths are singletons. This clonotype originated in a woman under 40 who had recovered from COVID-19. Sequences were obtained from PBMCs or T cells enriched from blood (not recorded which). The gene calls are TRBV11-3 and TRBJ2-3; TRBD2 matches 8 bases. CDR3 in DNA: TGTGCCAGCAGCTTAAATCTAGCGGGTCCCAATACGCAGTATTTT. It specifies CASSLNLAGPNTQYF.